This note documents a single TCR beta chain sequence. This entry is derived from a study of blood T cell repertoires in COVID-19. In the original workflow: Scientists estimated how many nucleated cells there were by amplifying reference gene primers. The protocol was immunoSEQ multiplex PCR, while the TCRdb copy is restricted to in-frame clones and leaves out a portion. V, J and clone size reflect that table, while D and trimming were determined from the DNA. This sample carries fewer than 250,000 clones, less than 85% of them seen once, and the ten largest clones take 9.5% to 15%. CDR1 is MNHEY, CDR2 SVGAGI, per germline. This CDR3 has 13 residues. V shed 10 bases and J shed 0 bases, with 10 bases lying between them.

The sample was peripheral blood. The V call is TRBV6-5, the J call TRBJ1-3; D uncertain. This TCR was sampled from a woman between 45 and 60 years old with acute or convalescent COVID-19. The CDR3 bases are TGTGCCACCCTAGCGGGCTCTGGAAACACCATATATTTT. Translating it yields CATLAGSGNTIYF.